This T cell receptor beta chain was sequenced for a study of PD-1 blockade in mismatch repair-deficient tumors. Germline assignment: CDR1 SGHRS and CDR2 YFSETQ. This CDR3 spans 13 amino acids. V was cut by 0 bases and J by 5 bases, with 9 bases left in between. TCRdb keeps only in-frame clones here, not all; method: immunoSEQ multiplex PCR. The sample shows tens of thousands of clones, 80% of them seen only once. This clone was observed a single time. The source material was PBMCs, sampled 6 weeks after starting pembrolizumab. This TCR derives from an adult with mismatch repair-deficient cancer. The chain uses TRBV5-1 and TRBJ2-7; weak D call: TRBD1 (6 bases). DNA of the CDR3: TGCGCCAGCAGCTTGGACAGGGACGACGAGCAGTACTTC. Translation gives CASSLDRDDEQYF.